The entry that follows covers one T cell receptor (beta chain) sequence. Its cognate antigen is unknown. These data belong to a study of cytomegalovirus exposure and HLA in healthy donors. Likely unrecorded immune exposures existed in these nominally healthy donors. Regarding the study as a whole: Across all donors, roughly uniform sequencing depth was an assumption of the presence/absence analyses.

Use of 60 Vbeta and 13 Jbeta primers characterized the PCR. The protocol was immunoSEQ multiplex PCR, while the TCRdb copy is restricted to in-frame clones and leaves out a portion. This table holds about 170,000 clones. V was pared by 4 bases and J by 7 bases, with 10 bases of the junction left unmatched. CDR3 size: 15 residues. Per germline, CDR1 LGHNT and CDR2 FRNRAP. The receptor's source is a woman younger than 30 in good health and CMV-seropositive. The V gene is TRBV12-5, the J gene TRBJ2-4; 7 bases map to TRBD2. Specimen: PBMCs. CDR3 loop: CASGSEPGLSNIQYF. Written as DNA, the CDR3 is TGTGCTAGTGGTTCGGAACCGGGACTATCGAACATTCAGTACTTC. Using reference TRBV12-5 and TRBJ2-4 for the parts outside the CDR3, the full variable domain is DARVTQTPRHKVTEMGQEVTMRCQPILGHNTVFWYRQTMMQGLELLAYFRNRAPLDDSGMPKDRFSAEMPDATLATLKIQPSEPRDSAVYFCASGSEPGLSNIQYFGAGTRLSVL.